This T cell receptor (beta chain) was found in a study of shared clonotypes between healthy human individuals. At the level of the study: For every donor, three CD4 naive, three CD4 memory, two CD8 naive and one CD8 memory plates were used. Study findings and constraints: Sharing of clonotypes among donors was expected to vary with sequencing depth.

Germline assignment: CDR1 MNHEY and CDR2 SVGAGI. This CDR3 is built from 14 residues. The V and J ends lost 6 bases and 2 bases respectively, with 11 bases between them. Assay: immunoSEQ multiplex PCR; the TCRdb copy retains only in-frame clones and omits some. Of 740,000 or so clones listed, less than 80% are singletons. On this clone: Its antigen is as yet unknown.

This clonotype was sampled from a woman in her thirties in good health. The sequencing sample was made of memory CD4+ T cells sorted from blood. Subset described: CD45RA-negative fraction. The chain uses TRBV6-5 and TRBJ1-5; D not certain. DNA of the CDR3: TGTGCCAGCAGGCTACGAGGAGGCAATCAGCCCCAGCATTTT. Amino acids: CASRLRGGNQPQHF.